This TCR beta chain appears in the sequencing data of a study of CD8+ T cells in alopecia areata (dated by TCRdb to the late 2010s). Regarding the study in general: Treated patients were enrolled in an open-label pilot trial of oral tofacitinib, 5 to 10 mg twice daily, for moderate-to-severe alopecia areata. Patients received tofacitinib for 6 to 18 months and were then followed off drug for 6 months to check for delayed response and recurrence. To study T cell clonal expansion in alopecia areata, the researchers applied high-throughput TCRbeta sequencing to both the C3H/HeJ mouse model and human patients. On the human side, TCRbeta sequencing was run on scalp tissue and on sorted CD4+ and CD8+ peripheral blood T cells from healthy controls and from alopecia areata patients with either patchy or totalis/universalis disease. Patients on tofacitinib were biopsied at baseline and after 4 and 24 weeks of treatment, and several of the patients also had a later scalp biopsy. Clonality in the scalp was compared among normal scalp (n=4), patchy alopecia areata scalp (n=8), and alopecia totalis/universalis scalp (n=8). The RNA source kit depended on sample type: the PAXgene miRNA kit for fixed scalp, the miRNeasy kit for PBMCs, and the RNeasy kit for mouse skin. TCRbeta CDR3 regions were amplified by immunoSEQ multiplex PCR using 35 Vbeta forward and 13 Jbeta reverse primers. Beyond this particular receptor, the publication reports: TCR sequences shared between patients were less clear than in mice, possibly partly because of HLA diversity in the patient population. Compared with normal scalp, lesional scalp had higher clonality and more expanded CD8+ clones, particularly in alopecia totalis/universalis, a pattern that suggests antigenic drive. Scalp TCR repertoire analysis is complicated because resident alphabeta T cells in normal human skin are also sequenced, whereas mouse skin is dominated by gammadelta T cells.

Details on this clone: The antigen this receptor binds is unknown. Base-call qualities are not available, and no considerably larger clone is one nucleotide away.

The CDR3 sequence holds 15 residues, the cysteine and phenylalanine included. CDR3 DNA only is kept here, 45 bases in frame from base 1. Unmatched junction bases come to 7, with V trimmed by 5 bases and J by 5 bases. Per the germline V gene (reference sequence), LNHDA is the CDR1 and SQIVND is the CDR2. Library method: the immunoSEQ multiplex PCR assay. To provide template for TCR sequencing, every sample had RNA extracted and reverse transcribed into cDNA. First-strand cDNA was synthesized with SuperScript III using a 2:1 mix of oligo-dT and random hexamers. A synthetic immune receptor repertoire was used to assess amplification bias, and residual bias was removed computationally. In the paper's pipeline: Raw reads were preprocessed to remove errors, and CDR3 was defined by IMGT conventions from the conserved cysteine to phenylalanine. Clonality was computed by normalizing Shannon entropy by log2 of the number of productive unique TCRs and subtracting the result from 1. CD4 or CD8 identity of scalp clones was inferred by cross-referencing scalp TCRbeta sequences with sorted blood CD4 and CD8 repertoires. TCRdb obtained this table from immuneACCESS and retained in-frame rearrangements with V and J assigned. These tables miss some clones; where compared with another copy, unresolved V genes account for less than half of the shortfall, and the remainder is unexplained. V and J calls and clone size come straight from that table; D and trimming were deduced from the DNA. Recorded for this sample are 130,000 to 150,000 clones; over 80% of them occurred a single time. The top ten constitute about 14% of the sample.

The time point label here, explained by the study, means: baseline before oral tofacitinib. From alopecia areata patients, peripheral blood was collected along with lesional scalp punch biopsies. PBMCs were isolated by density centrifugation and stained for CD3, CD4 and CD8, after which CD4+ and CD8+ T cells were sorted on a FACSAria. The specimen comprised CD8+ T cells sorted from blood, sampled at week 0. Recombination linked TRBV19 to TRBJ2-3; 10 bases in the middle match TRBD2. The sequence came from a human donor with alopecia areata. The CDR3 has the sequence CASSLPGLAIDTQYF. The DNA reads as follows: TGTGCCAGTAGTTTACCGGGACTAGCGATAGATACGCAGTATTTT.